This T cell receptor beta chain is from a study of blood T cell repertoires in COVID-19. Looking at the study overall: Sample material is recorded as cDNA or gDNA derived from T cells, B-cell-depleted T cells, or PBMCs.

In the original processing: Researchers report that nucleated cell counts were estimated from reference gene primer amplification. Generated by immunoSEQ multiplex PCR, the TCRdb table keeps only in-frame clones and is missing some. V and J calls and clone size follow that table, whereas D and trimming were derived from the DNA. In the table there are about 300,000 clones, around 90% of which are singletons. The sequenced material came from peripheral blood. The receptor was isolated from a man aged 18 to 35 with active or convalescent COVID-19.

DNA of the CDR3: TGTGCCAGTACGAACAGGTGGGCCAATCAGCCCCAGCATTTT. Residues: CASTNRWANQPQHF. J is TRBJ1-5 and V is TRBV19, with D maybe TRBD1 (5 bases). Germline V gene lookup returns CDR1 LNHDA and CDR2 SQIVND (reference sequence). This CDR3 is built from 14 residues. Trimming removed 7 bases at V and 3 bases at J, with 13 bases between. The complete variable domain, with remaining parts taken from reference TRBV19 and TRBJ1-5, reads DGGITQSPKYLFRKEGQNVTLSCEQNLNHDAMYWYRQDPGQGLRLIYYSQIVNDFQKGDIAEGYSVSREKKESFPLTVTSAQKNPTAFYLCASTNRWANQPQHFGDGTRLSIL.